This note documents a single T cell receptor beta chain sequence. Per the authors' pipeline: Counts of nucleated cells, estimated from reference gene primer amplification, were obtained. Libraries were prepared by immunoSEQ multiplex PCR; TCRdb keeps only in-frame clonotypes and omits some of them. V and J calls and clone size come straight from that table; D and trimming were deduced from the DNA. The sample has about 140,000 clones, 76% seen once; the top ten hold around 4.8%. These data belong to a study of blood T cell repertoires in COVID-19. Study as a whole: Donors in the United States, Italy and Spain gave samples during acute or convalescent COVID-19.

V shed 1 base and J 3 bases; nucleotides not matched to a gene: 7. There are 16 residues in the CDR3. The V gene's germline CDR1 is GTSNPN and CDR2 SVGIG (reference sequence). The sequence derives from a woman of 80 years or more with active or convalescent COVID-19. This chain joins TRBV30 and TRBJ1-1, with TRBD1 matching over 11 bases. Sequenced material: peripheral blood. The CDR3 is CAWSGGTGGFDTEAFF. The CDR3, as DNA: TGTGCCTGGAGTGGGGGGACAGGGGGATTTGACACTGAAGCTTTCTTT.